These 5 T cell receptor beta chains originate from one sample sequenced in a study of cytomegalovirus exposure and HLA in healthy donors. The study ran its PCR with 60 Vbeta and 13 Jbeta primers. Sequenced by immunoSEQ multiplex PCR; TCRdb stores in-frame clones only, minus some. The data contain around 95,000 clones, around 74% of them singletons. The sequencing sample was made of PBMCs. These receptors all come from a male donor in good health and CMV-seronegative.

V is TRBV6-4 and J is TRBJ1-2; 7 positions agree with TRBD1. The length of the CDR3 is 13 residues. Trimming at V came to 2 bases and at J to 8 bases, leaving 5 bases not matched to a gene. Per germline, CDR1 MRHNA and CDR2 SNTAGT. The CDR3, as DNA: TGTGCCAGCAGTGACGGACAGGCAGAGGGCTACACCTTC. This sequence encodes CASSDGQAEGYTF.

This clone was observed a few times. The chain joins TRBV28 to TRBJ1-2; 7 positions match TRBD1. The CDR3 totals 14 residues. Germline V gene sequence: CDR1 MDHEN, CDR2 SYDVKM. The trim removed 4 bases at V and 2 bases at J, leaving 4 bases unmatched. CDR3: CASSYPQGNYGYTF. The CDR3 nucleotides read TGTGCCAGCAGTTACCCACAGGGGAACTATGGCTACACCTTC.

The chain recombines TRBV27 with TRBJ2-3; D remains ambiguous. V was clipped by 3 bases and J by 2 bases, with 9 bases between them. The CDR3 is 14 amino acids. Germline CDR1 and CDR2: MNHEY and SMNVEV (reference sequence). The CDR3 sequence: CASSFLPVTDTQYF. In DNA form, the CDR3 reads TGTGCCAGCAGTTTTTTGCCGGTCACAGATACGCAGTATTTT.

This chain's CDR3 is CASSEIWAGFGSGETQYF. For the CDR3, the DNA is TGTGCCAGCAGTGAAATTTGGGCGGGATTCGGGAGCGGTGAGACCCAGTACTTC. The chain links TRBV6-1 to TRBJ2-5, with D perhaps TRBD2 (6 bases). The CDR3 sequence is 18 residues long. Germline lookup yields CDR1 MNHNS and CDR2 SASEGT. The V end was cut by 2 bases, the J end by 5 bases, with 24 bases between.

The CDR3 reads CASRLEPRISYNEQFF. The CDR3 DNA reads TGTGCAAGTCGCTTAGAGCCGCGGATATCCTACAATGAGCAGTTCTTC. The J gene is TRBJ2-1, the V gene TRBV12-2; the D segment call TRBD2 is taken from the table without a DNA check. TRBV12-2 is termed a pseudogene. The CDR3 is 16 amino acids.